Following are 21 T cell receptor beta chains from one sample sequenced in a study of T cells in Graves' hyperthyroidism and ophthalmopathy. What was amplified from RNA transcripts were TCR beta CDR3 regions. HTBI primers were the set used in a first-round RT-PCR of the TCR CDR3. MiXCR was run by TCRdb on the multiplex PCR reads, yielding one entry per CDR3 protein. The data show approximately 400,000 distinct CDR3 sequences, about 15% seen once. The sequenced material came from blood. These receptors were taken from a woman aged 30 to 39 with Graves' hyperthyroidism.

This clonotype was seen repeatedly, ten times or more. The chain links TRBV3-1 to TRBJ1-1; 9 positions agree with TRBD1. This CDR3 is built from 15 residues. The V gene's germline CDR1 is LGHDT and CDR2 YNNKEL (reference sequence). With V trimmed by 6 bases and J by 4 bases, 9 bases remained unmatched. CDR3 region: CASSHRTGGFTEAFF. In nucleotides, the CDR3 is TGTGCCAGCAGTCACCGTACAGGGGGCTTCACTGAAGCTTTCTTT.

This clonotype was seen a few times. This chain joins TRBV9 and TRBJ1-6, with D tentatively TRBD1 (5 bases). V lost 5 bases and J lost 7, with 16 bases in between. The CDR3 totals 15 residues. Germline assignment: CDR1 SGDLS and CDR2 YYNGEE. The CDR3 bases are TGTGCCAGCAGAGGGAATCAGGGTAACAATTCACCCCTCCACTTT. Translation gives CASRGNQGNNSPLHF. Full variable domain (remainder filled in from reference TRBV9 and TRBJ1-6): DSGVTQTPKHLITATGQRVTLRCSPRSGDLSVYWYQQSLDQGLQFLIQYYNGEERAKGNILERFSAQQFPDLHSELNLSSLELGDSALYFCASRGNQGNNSPLHFGNGTRLTVT.

The chain employs TRBV6-1 and TRBJ2-3, with D hard to call. CDR3 length: 16 residues. Germline V CDR1 and CDR2: MNHNS, SASEGT. The V end lost 3 bases, the J end lost 0 bases, and 13 bases lay between the germline ends. CDR3 amino acids: CASSDFQRTSTDTQYF. CDR3 sequence (DNA): TGTGCCAGCAGTGACTTCCAGCGAACCAGCACAGATACGCAGTATTTT.

J is TRBJ1-6 and V is TRBV27; unclear D gene. Germline V gene lookup returns CDR1 MNHEY and CDR2 SMNVEV (reference sequence). V lost 6 bases and J lost 1, with 16 bases in between. The CDR3 extends over 17 amino acids. CDR3 coding DNA: TGTGCCAGCAGCTCTGGTCGCAGCTGGTCCTATAATTCACCCCTCCACTTT. It translates to CASSSGRSWSYNSPLHF.

There are a few counts of this clonotype. This CDR3 is CASSGSMNTEAFF. CDR3 coding DNA: TGTGCCAGCTCAGGTTCGATGAACACTGAAGCTTTCTTT. The gene calls are TRBV2 and TRBJ1-1; D gene ambiguous. V lost 8 bases, J lost 0 bases, and 10 bases lay in between. The CDR3 contains 13 residues. Germline values: CDR1 SNHLY, CDR2 FYNNEI.

The chain recombines TRBV6-4 with TRBJ2-6; no definite D call. CDR3 size: 16 residues. V lost 0 bases to trimming and J lost 0 bases, with 6 bases between them. CDR1 is MRHNA and CDR2 is SNTAGT in the germline V gene. CDR3 in amino acids: CASSDSLDSGANVLTF. Here the CDR3 DNA reads TGTGCCAGCAGTGACTCTCTAGACTCTGGGGCCAACGTCCTGACTTTC.

This clonotype was detected a few times. The gene calls are TRBV6-2 or TRBV6-3 and TRBJ2-7; D gene ambiguous. The germline V and J ends were trimmed by 7 bases and 7 bases, with 17 bases remaining between them. Germline CDR1 is MNHEY and CDR2 is SVGEGT. There are 13 residues in the CDR3. CDR3 loop: CASNERRTVEQYF. The DNA for the CDR3 is TGTGCCAGCAACGAACGAAGGACGGTAGAGCAGTACTTC.

This clonotype was observed a few times. The chain couples TRBV6-2 or TRBV6-3 to TRBJ2-3; the match to TRBD1 covers 10 bases. The length of the CDR3 is 18 residues. J lost 2 bases, V lost 6 bases, and 14 bases had no gene match. The germline V gene has CDR1 MNHEY and CDR2 SVGEGT. The CDR3 loop is CASSSIRQGARSTDTQYF. As DNA, the CDR3 is TGTGCCAGCAGCTCTATACGACAGGGGGCCCGCTCCACAGATACGCAGTATTTT.

The gene calls are TRBV7-2 and TRBJ2-7; D ambiguous. The CDR3 totals 13 residues. Germline CDR1 SGHTA, CDR2 FQGNSA. Trimming took off 2 bases at V and 7 bases at J, with 12 bases between the two ends. The CDR3 bases are TGTGCCAGCAGCTTACGTTTTGAGAGAGAGCAGTACTTC. As protein: CASSLRFEREQYF.

This clonotype occurred many times. The chain recombines TRBV2 with TRBJ1-4; 7 bases match TRBD1. This CDR3 has 14 residues. Germline CDR1 is SNHLY and CDR2 is FYNNEI. The V gene end was trimmed by 10 bases and the J gene end by 7 bases; junction bases not matched to a gene: 12. This CDR3 reads CATGPTGIGEKLFF. CDR3 in DNA: TGTGCCACAGGGCCGACAGGGATTGGTGAAAAACTGTTTTTT.

This clonotype has ten or more counts. The J gene is TRBJ1-2, the V gene TRBV7-2; D call uncertain. The V end lost 5 bases, the J end lost 5 bases, and 21 bases lay between the germline ends. The germline V gene encodes CDR1 SGHTA and CDR2 FQGNSA. This CDR3 is 16 amino acids long. In DNA, the CDR3 is TGTGCCAGCAGCGACACAACCGGGAGATCACTATATGGCTACACCTTC. Amino acids: CASSDTTGRSLYGYTF.

This clonotype was seen ten or more times. The CDR3 region has the DNA TGTGCCAGCAGCTTACAGGTCCTAGCCAAAAACATTCAGTACTTC. Amino acids: CASSLQVLAKNIQYF. This chain uses TRBV11-2 with TRBJ2-4; D ambiguous. CDR1 and CDR2 (germline): SGHAT, FQNNGV. The CDR3 loop spans 15 amino acids. The V end lost 2 bases, the J end lost 0 bases, and 8 bases lay between the germline ends.

This clonotype was observed many times. The chain carries TRBV5-1 and TRBJ2-2; possible D gene TRBD1, 6 bases. The length of the CDR3 is 15 residues. Between the trimmed V and J ends, which lost 9 bases and 1 base, there was a span of 16 bases. Germline assignment: CDR1 SGHRS and CDR2 YFSETQ. The CDR3 protein is CATHPGTKNTGELFF. The CDR3, as DNA: TGCGCCACCCACCCGGGGACAAAGAACACCGGGGAGCTGTTTTTT. Together with reference TRBV5-1 and TRBJ2-2, the CDR3 gives the full variable domain: KAGVTQTPRYLIKTRGQQVTLSCSPISGHRSVSWYQQTPGQGLQFLFEYFSETQRNKGNFPGRFSGRQFSNSRSEMNVSTLELGDSALYLCATHPGTKNTGELFFGEGSRLTVL.

The gene calls are TRBV10-3 and TRBJ2-1, with D uncertain. Trimming stripped 6 bases from V and 5 bases from J, with 8 bases between. Germline V CDR1 and CDR2: ENHRY, SYGVKD. The CDR3 is 12 amino acids. CDR3 protein: CAIRAENNEQFF. The DNA for the CDR3 is TGTGCCATCAGGGCGGAGAACAATGAGCAGTTCTTC.

As concerns this clonotype: A much larger clonotype is one base distant, so this may be a read error. The rearrangement joins TRBV5-1 to TRBJ1-1; D gene uncertain. Germline CDR1 is SGHRS and CDR2 is YFSETQ. The CDR3 spans 12 residues. The CDR3 reads CPSGVGNTEAFF. CDR3 nucleotides: TGCCCCAGTGGGGTCGGGAACACTGAAGCTTTCTTT.

The chain joins TRBV5-6 to TRBJ2-2; tentatively, D is TRBD1 or TRBD2 (5 bases each). The CDR3 covers 17 residues. Trimming stripped 4 bases from V and 7 bases from J, with 23 bases between. CDR1 is SGHDT, CDR2 YYEEEE, per germline. CDR3 nucleotide sequence: TGTGCCAGCAGCCCGCTTCGGATCGGGACGACGGTCGGGGAGCTGTTTTTT. It codes for CASSPLRIGTTVGELFF.

The chain has TRBV19 and TRBJ1-2; D remains ambiguous. CDR3 length equals 14 residues. V was pared by 1 base and J by 6 bases, with 12 bases between. In germline, CDR1 is LNHDA, CDR2 SQIVND (reference sequence). The CDR3 spells CASSIASAYNGYTF. The CDR3 DNA follows: TGTGCCAGTAGTATAGCTTCAGCGTATAATGGCTACACCTTC.

The sample holds many counts of this clonotype. The J gene is TRBJ1-5, the V gene TRBV3-1; D uncertain. The germline V gene has CDR1 LGHDT and CDR2 YNNKEL (reference sequence). V lost 1 base to trimming and J lost 3 bases, with 7 bases between them. The CDR3 contains 14 residues. The CDR3 region is CASSQVGPNQPQHF. CDR3 DNA sequence: TGTGCCAGCAGCCAAGTAGGGCCCAATCAGCCCCAGCATTTT.

This clonotype was counted a few times. This chain connects TRBV18 to TRBJ2-7; D perhaps matches TRBD2 (6 bases). There are 16 residues in the CDR3. V lost 3 bases and J 5 bases, leaving 20 bases between the germline ends. The V gene's germline CDR1 is KGHSH and CDR2 LQKENI. CDR3 sequence: CASSPRPGTGIDEQYF. The CDR3 nucleotides read TGTGCCAGCTCACCTAGACCAGGGACTGGCATCGACGAGCAGTACTTC.

This clonotype was seen a handful of times. The J gene is TRBJ2-7, the V gene TRBV19; no reliable D call. The CDR3 runs 13 residues. Germline values: CDR1 LNHDA, CDR2 SQIVND (reference sequence). The V and J ends lost 0 bases and 4 bases respectively, with 7 bases between them. The chain's CDR3 is CASSIDHTYEQYF. In DNA form, the CDR3 reads TGTGCCAGTAGTATAGATCACACATACGAGCAGTACTTC.

This clonotype appeared a few times. CDR3 loop: CATSDFGGLAEETQYF. The CDR3 nucleotides are TGTGCCACCAGTGACTTTGGTGGACTAGCGGAAGAGACCCAGTACTTC. The chain carries TRBV24-1 and TRBJ2-5; TRBD2 matches 10 bases. Germline V lookup: CDR1 KGHDR, CDR2 SFDVKD. The CDR3 covers 16 residues. V was clipped by 4 bases and J by 3 bases; unmatched bases: 7.